The present entry profiles one T cell receptor beta chain with its context. These data belong to a study of Graves' ophthalmopathy and Graves' hyperthyroidism. The CDR3 is made up of 20 amino acids. V was trimmed by 7 bases and J by 2 bases, leaving 32 bases between them. CDR1 SNHLY and CDR2 FYNNEI come from the germline V gene. For repertoire sequencing, the TCR beta CDR3 regions were amplified from RNA transcripts. First-round RT-PCR with HTBI primers preceded a second-round multiplex PCR. TCRdb independently ran MiXCR on the multiplex PCR reads; one entry per CDR3 protein. Of around 1,200,000 distinct CDR3 sequences in the sample, 35% to 40% were seen once.

The TCR was taken from an adult man with Graves' hyperthyroidism. The sample was peripheral blood or thyroid tissue (not recorded which). The V call is TRBV2, the J call TRBJ2-5, with D perhaps TRBD2 (6 bases). The DNA of the CDR3 is TGTGCCAGCAAGAAGTCCCCAGACTGGCGGGGTCAGGCCCCTCAAGAGACCCAGTACTTC. As protein: CASKKSPDWRGQAPQETQYF.